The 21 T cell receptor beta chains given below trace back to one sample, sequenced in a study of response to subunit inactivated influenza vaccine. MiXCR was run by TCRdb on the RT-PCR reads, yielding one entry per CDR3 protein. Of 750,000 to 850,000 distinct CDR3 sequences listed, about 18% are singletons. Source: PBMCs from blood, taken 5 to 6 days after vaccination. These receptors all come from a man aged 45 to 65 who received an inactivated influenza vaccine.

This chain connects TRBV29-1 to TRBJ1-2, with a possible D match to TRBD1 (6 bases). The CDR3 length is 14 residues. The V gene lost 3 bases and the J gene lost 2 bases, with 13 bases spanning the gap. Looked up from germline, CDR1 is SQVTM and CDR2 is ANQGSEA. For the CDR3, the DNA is TGCAGCGTTGATACGGTCGGGACAAACTATGGCTACACCTTC. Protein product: CSVDTVGTNYGYTF. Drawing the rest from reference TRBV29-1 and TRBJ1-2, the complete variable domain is SAVISQKPSRDICQRGTSLTIQCQVDSQVTMMFWYRQQPGQSLTLIATANQGSEATYESGFVIDKFPISRPNLTFSTLTVSNMSPEDSSIYLCSVDTVGTNYGYTFGSGTRLTVV.

The DNA of the CDR3 is TGTGCCAGCAGCTGGGTTACTAATGAAAAACTGTTTTTT. The encoded protein is CASSWVTNEKLFF. The chain carries TRBV7-2 and TRBJ1-4; no firm D call. Germline values: CDR1 SGHTA, CDR2 FQGNSA. This CDR3 has 13 amino acids. Deletions cut 4 bases from V and 2 bases from J, with 5 bases between.

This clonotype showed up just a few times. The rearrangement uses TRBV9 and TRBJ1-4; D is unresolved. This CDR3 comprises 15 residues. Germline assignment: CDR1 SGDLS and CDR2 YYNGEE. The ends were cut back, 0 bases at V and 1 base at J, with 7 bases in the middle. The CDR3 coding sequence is TGTGCCAGCAGCGTAGGGCACCGAACTAATGAAAAACTGTTTTTT. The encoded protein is CASSVGHRTNEKLFF.

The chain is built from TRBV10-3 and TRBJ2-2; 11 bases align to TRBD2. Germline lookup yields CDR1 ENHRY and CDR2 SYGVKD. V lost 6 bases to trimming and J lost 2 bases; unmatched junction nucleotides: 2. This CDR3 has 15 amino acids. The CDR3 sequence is CAIRGTSGNTGELFF. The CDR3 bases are TGTGCCATCAGAGGGACTAGCGGTAACACCGGGGAGCTGTTTTTT.

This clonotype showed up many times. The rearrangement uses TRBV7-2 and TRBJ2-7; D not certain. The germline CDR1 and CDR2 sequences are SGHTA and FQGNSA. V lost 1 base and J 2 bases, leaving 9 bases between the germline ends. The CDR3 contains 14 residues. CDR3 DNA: TGTGCCAGCAGCTTAGGGGTAGTGGCCTACGAGCAGTACTTC. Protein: CASSLGVVAYEQYF. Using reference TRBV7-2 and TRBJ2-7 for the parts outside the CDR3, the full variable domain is GAGVSQSPSNKVTEKGKDVELRCDPISGHTALYWYRQSLGQGLEFLIYFQGNSAPDKSGLPSDRFSAERTGGSVSTLTIQRTQQEDSAVYLCASSLGVVAYEQYFGPGTRLTVT.

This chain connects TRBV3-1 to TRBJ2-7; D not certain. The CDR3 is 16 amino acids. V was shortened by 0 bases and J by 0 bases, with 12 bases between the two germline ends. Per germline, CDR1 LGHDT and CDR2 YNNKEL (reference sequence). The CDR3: CASSQDQAAASYEQYF. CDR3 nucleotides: TGTGCCAGCAGCCAAGACCAGGCCGCTGCCTCCTACGAGCAGTACTTC.

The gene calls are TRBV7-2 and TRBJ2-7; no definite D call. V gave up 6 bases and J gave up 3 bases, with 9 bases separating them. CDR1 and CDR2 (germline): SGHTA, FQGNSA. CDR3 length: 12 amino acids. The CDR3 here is CASSSKGYEQYF. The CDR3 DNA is TGTGCCAGCAGTTCAAAGGGCTACGAGCAGTACTTC.

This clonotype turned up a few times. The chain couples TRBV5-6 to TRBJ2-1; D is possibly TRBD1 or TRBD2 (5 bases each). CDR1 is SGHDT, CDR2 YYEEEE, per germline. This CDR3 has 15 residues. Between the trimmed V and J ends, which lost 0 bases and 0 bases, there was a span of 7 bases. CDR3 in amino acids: CASSLVGVSYNEQFF. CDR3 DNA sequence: TGTGCCAGCAGCTTGGTGGGGGTCTCCTACAATGAGCAGTTCTTC.

The CDR3 DNA reads TGCGCCAGCAGCCAAGAGAGGGGATCCTACGAGCAGTACTTC. Its translation is CASSQERGSYEQYF. The chain joins TRBV4-1 to TRBJ2-7; D tentatively reads TRBD1 or TRBD2 (5 bases each). V was clipped by 0 bases and J by 1 base, with 7 bases between them. Germline V CDR1 and CDR2: MGHRA, YSYEKL. The CDR3 is 14 residues long.

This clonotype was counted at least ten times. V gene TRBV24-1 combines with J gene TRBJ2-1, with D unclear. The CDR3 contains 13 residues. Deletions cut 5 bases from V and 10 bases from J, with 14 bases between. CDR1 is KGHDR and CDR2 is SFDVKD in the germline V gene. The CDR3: CATSGGSAAEQFF. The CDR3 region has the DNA TGTGCCACCAGTGGAGGATCTGCGGCAGAGCAGTTCTTC.

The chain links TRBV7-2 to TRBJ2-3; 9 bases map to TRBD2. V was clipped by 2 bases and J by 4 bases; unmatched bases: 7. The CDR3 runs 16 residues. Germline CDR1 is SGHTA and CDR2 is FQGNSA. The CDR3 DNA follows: TGTGCCAGCAGCTTAAGGGGGCGGGGGGGTGCAGATACGCAGTATTTT. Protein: CASSLRGRGGADTQYF.

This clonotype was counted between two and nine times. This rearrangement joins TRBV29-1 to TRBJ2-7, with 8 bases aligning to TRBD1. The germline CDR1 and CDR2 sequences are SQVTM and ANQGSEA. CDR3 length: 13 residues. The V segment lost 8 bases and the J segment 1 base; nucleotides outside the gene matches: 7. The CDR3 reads CSYRDRSSYEQYF. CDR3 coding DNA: TGCAGCTATAGGGACAGGTCATCCTACGAGCAGTACTTC.

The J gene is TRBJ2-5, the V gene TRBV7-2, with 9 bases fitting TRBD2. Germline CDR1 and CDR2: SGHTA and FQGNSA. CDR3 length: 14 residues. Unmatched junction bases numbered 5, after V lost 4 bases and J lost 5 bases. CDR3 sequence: CASSSGLARETQYF. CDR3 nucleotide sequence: TGTGCCAGCAGCTCTGGACTAGCGCGTGAGACCCAGTACTTC.

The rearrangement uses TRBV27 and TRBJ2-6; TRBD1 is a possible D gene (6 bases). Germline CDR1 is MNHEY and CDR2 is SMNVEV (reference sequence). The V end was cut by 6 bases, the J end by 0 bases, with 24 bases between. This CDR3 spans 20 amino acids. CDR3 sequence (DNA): TGTGCCAGCAGCCCCACCCCGGACAGATACTCAAGCTCTGGGGCCAACGTCCTGACTTTC. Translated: CASSPTPDRYSSSGANVLTF.

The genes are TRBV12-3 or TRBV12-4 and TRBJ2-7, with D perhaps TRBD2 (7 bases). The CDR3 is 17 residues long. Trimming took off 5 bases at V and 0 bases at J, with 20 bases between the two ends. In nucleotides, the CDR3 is TGTGCCAGCAGTAGGGGGGGGTTGCGGGACAACTCCTACGAGCAGTACTTC. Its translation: CASSRGGLRDNSYEQYF.

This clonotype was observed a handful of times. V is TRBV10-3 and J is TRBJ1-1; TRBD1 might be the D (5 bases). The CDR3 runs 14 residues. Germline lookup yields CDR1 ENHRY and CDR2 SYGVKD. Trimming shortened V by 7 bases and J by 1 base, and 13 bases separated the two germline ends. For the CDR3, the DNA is TGTGCCATCACGGAGGGCAGGGCGAACACTGAAGCTTTCTTT. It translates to CAITEGRANTEAFF.

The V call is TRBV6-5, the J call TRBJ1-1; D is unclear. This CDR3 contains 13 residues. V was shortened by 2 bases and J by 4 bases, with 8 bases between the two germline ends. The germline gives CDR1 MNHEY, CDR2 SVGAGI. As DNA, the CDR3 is TGTGCCAGCAGTTACGGGCATAGCACTGAAGCTTTCTTT. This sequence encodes CASSYGHSTEAFF.

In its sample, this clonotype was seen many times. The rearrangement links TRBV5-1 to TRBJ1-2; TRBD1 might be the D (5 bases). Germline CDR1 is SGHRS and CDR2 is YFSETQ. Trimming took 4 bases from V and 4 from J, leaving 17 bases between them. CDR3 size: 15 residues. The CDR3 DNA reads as TGCGCCAGCAGCGATGAACCGACAGACGTCTATGGCTACACCTTC. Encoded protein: CASSDEPTDVYGYTF.

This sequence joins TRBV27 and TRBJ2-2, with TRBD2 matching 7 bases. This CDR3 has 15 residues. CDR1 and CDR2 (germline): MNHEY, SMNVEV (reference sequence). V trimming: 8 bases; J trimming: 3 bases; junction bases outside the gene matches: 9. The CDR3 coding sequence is TGTGCCAGCGGCAGGAGGGAGGGTTACACCGGGGAGCTGTTTTTT. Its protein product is CASGRREGYTGELFF.

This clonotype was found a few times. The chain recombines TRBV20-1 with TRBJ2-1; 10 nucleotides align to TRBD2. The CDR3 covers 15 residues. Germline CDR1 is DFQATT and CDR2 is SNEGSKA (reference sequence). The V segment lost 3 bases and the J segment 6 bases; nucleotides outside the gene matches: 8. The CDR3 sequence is CSASETSGWVNEQFF. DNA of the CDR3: TGCAGTGCTAGCGAGACTAGCGGGTGGGTCAATGAGCAGTTCTTC.

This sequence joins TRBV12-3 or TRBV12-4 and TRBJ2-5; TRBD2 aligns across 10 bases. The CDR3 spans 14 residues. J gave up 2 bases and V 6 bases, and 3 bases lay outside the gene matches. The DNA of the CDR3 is TGTGCCAGCAGGGGAGCGGGAGGGCAAGAGACCCAGTACTTC. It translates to CASRGAGGQETQYF.